A selection of T cell receptor beta chains follows, all from one sample in a study of HIV-infected patients and healthy controls. TCRdb processed the 5' RACE reads anew with MiXCR; each CDR3 protein has one entry. The sample yields about 9,700 distinct CDR3 sequences, roughly 8% seen once. Specimen: blood. The receptors were gathered from an adult in good health. Each CDR3 is given with its conserved first and last residue. The D gene is left open where the match is weak. Rows may omit the clone size; those that give it use once, few, many or a size class.

clone_size,d_call,j_call,v_call,cdr3_aa,cdr3_nt
.,.,TRBJ1-5,TRBV3-1,CASSQDKVDRPQHF,TGTGCCAGCAGCCAAGATAAGGTAGATAGACCCCAGCATTTT
medium-sized,TRBD1,TRBJ1-3,TRBV6-5,CASSDDRGAGNTIYF,TGTGCCAGCAGTGACGACAGGGGAGCTGGAAACACCATATATTTT
many,TRBD2,TRBJ2-2,TRBV5-1,CASSLAIMRGGSGELFF,TGCGCCAGCAGCTTGGCCATAATGCGCGGGGGGTCCGGGGAGCTGTTTTTT
.,.,TRBJ2-2,TRBV7-6,CASSFQTGELFF,TGTGCCAGCAGCTTTCAAACCGGGGAGCTGTTTTTT
medium-sized,.,TRBJ2-3,TRBV18,CASSPPGTDTQYF,TGTGCCAGCTCACCACCTGGCACAGATACGCAGTATTTT
medium-sized,TRBD2,TRBJ2-7,TRBV20-1,CSAAGGGEYEQYF,TGCAGTGCAGCGGGGGGGGGAGAGTACGAGCAGTACTTC
.,.,TRBJ1-1,TRBV24-1,CARTNRDYTEAFF,TGTGCCAGGACTAACCGGGACTACACTGAAGCTTTCTTT
medium-sized,.,TRBJ1-1,TRBV27,CASSYPSGRAFF,TGTGCCAGCAGTTACCCGTCCGGCCGGGCTTTCTTT
medium-sized,TRBD2,TRBJ2-3,TRBV6-1,CASSGLAGGPDTQYF,TGTGCCAGCAGTGGACTAGCGGGGGGGCCAGATACGCAGTATTTT
medium-sized,.,TRBJ1-4,TRBV6-5,CASSYGRVPNEKLFF,TGTGCCAGCAGTTACGGAAGGGTCCCTAATGAAAAACTGTTTTTT
medium-sized,TRBD1,TRBJ1-3,TRBV12-3/TRBV12-4,CASSLVQGIGNTIYF,TGTGCCAGCAGTTTAGTACAGGGGATAGGAAACACCATATATTTT
many,TRBD1,TRBJ1-1,TRBV12-3/TRBV12-4,CASSFGTGNMNTEAFF,TGTGCCAGCAGTTTCGGGACAGGGAACATGAACACTGAAGCTTTCTTT